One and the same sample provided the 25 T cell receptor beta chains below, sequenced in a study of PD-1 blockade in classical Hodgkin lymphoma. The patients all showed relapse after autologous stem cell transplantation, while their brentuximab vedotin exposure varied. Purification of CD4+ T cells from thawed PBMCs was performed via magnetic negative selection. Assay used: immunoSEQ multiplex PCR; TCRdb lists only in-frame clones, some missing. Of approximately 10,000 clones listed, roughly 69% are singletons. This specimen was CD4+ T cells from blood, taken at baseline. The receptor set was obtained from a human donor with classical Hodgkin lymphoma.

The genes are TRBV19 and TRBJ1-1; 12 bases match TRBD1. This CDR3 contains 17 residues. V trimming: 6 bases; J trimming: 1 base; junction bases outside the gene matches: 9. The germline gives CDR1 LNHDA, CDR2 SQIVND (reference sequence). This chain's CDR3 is CASRARDRGRRNTEAFF. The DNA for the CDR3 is TGTGCCAGTAGAGCCCGGGACAGGGGGCGCAGGAACACTGAAGCTTTCTTT.

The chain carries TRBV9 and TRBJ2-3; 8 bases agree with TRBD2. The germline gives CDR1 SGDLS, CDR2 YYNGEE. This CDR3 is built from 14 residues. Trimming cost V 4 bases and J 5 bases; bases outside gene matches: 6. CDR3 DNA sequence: TGTGCCAGCAGCCCGGGACTAGGGATAGATACGCAGTATTTT. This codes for CASSPGLGIDTQYF.

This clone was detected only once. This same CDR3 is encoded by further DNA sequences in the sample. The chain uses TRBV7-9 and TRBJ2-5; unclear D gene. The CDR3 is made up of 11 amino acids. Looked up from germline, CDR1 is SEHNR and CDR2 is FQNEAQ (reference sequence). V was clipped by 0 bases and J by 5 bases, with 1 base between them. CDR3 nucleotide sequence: TGTGCCAGCAGCTTAGCGGAGACCCAGTACTTC. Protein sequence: CASSLAETQYF.

The CDR3 DNA is TGTGCCAGCAGCCAAATGGGTAGTCAAGAGACCCAGTACTTC. Translating it yields CASSQMGSQETQYF. This chain uses TRBV14 with TRBJ2-5, with D uncertain. V lost 2 bases to trimming and J lost 2 bases, with 9 bases between them. Germline V gene sequence: CDR1 SGHDN, CDR2 FVKESK. CDR3 length equals 14 residues.

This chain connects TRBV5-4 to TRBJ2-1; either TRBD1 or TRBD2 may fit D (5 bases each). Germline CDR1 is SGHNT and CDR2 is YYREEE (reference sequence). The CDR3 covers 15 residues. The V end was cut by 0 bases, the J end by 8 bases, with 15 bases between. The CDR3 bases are TGTGCCAGCAGCTTGGTGGGACCACCAGCAGATGAGCAGTTCTTC. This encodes CASSLVGPPADEQFF.

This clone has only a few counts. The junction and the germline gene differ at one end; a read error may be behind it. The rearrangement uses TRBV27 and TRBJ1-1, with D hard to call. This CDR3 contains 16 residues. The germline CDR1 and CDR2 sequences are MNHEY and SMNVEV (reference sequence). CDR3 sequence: CASSLYALGGNAEAFF. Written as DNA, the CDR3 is TGTGCCAGCAGTTTATATGCACTGGGAGGGAACGCTGAAGCTTTCTTT.

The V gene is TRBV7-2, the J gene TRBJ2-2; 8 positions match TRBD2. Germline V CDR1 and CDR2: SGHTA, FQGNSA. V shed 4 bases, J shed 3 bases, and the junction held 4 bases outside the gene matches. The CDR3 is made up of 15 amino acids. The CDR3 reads CASSSRTSYTGELFF. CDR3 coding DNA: TGTGCCAGCAGCTCCCGGACTAGCTACACCGGGGAGCTGTTTTTT. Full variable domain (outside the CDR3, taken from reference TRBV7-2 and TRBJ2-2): GAGVSQSPSNKVTEKGKDVELRCDPISGHTALYWYRQSLGQGLEFLIYFQGNSAPDKSGLPSDRFSAERTGGSVSTLTIQRTQQEDSAVYLCASSSRTSYTGELFFGEGSRLTVL.

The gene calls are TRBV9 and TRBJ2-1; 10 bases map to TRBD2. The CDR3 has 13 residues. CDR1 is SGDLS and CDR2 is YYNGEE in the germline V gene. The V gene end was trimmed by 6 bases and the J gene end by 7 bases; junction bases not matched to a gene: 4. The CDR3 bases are TGTGCCAGCACCGGTAGCGGGAGGAATGAGCAGTTCTTC. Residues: CASTGSGRNEQFF.

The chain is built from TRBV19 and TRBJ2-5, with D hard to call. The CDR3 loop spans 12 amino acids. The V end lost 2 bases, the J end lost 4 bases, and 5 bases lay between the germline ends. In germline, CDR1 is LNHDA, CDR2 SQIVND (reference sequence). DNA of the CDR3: TGTGCCAGTAGTATAACCGGAGAGACCCAGTACTTC. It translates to CASSITGETQYF.

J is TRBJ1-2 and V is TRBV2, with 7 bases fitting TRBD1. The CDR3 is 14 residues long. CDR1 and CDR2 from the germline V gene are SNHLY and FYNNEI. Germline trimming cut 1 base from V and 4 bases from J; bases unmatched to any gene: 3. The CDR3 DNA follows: TGTGCCAGCAGTGAAGACAGGGGAATCTATGGCTACACCTTC. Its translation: CASSEDRGIYGYTF.

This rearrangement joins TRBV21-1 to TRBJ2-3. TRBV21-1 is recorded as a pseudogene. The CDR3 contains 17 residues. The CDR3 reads CASSKEVDLPRTDTQYF. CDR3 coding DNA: TGTGCCAGCAGCAAAGAGGTGGACCTACCTCGCACAGATACGCAGTATTTT.

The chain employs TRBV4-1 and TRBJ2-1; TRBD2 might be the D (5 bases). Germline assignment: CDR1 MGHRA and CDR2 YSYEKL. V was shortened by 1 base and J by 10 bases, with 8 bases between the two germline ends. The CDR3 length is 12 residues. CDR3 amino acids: CASSQGWEEQFF. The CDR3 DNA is TGCGCCAGCAGCCAAGGGTGGGAGGAGCAGTTCTTC.

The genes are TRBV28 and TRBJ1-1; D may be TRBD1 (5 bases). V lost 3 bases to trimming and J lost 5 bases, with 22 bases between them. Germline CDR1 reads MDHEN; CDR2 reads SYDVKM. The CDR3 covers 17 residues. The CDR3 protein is CASSFWGTGEYGTEAFF. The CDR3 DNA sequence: TGTGCCAGCAGTTTTTGGGGGACTGGAGAATACGGGACTGAAGCTTTCTTT.

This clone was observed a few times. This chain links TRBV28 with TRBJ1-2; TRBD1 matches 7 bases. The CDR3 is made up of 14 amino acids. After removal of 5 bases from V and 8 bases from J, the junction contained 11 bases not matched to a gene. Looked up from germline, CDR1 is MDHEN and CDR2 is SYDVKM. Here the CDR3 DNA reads TGTGCCAGCAGTCCTTACGACAGGGAATCGGGCTACACCTTC. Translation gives CASSPYDRESGYTF.

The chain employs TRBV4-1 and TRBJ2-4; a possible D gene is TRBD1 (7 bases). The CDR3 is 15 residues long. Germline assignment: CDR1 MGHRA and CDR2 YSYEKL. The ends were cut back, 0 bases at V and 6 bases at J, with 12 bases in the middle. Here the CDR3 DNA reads TGCGCCAGCAGCCAAGACAGGGGGGTAGGAAACATTCAGTACTTC. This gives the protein CASSQDRGVGNIQYF.

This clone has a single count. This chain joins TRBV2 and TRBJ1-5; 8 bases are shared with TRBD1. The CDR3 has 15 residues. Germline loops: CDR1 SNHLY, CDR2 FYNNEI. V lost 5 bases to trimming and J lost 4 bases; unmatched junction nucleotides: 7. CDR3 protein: CASSKTGDLNQPQHF. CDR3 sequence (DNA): TGTGCCAGCAGTAAGACAGGGGATTTAAATCAGCCCCAGCATTTT.

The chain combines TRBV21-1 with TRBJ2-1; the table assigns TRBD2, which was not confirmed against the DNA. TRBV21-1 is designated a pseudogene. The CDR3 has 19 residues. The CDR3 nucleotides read TGTGCCAGCAGCAGGAAAGAGGGCCTAGCGCTAAGCTCCTACAATGAGCAGTTCTTC. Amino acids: CASSRKEGLALSSYNEQFF.

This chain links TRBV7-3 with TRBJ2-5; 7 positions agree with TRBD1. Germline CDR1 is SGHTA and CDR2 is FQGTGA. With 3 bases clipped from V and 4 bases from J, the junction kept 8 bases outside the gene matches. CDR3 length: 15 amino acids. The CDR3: CASSFGEQGLETQYF. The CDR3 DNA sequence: TGTGCCAGCAGCTTTGGGGAACAGGGGTTAGAGACCCAGTACTTC.

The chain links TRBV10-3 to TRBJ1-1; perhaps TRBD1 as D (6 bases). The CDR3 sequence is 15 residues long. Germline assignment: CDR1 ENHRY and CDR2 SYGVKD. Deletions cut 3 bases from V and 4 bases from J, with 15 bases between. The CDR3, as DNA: TGTGCCATCAGTGAACTACAGGGAGCTATCACTGAAGCTTTCTTT. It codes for CAISELQGAITEAFF.

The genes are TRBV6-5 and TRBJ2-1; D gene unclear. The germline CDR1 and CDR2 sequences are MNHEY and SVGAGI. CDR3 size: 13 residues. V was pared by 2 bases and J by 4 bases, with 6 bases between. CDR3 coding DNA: TGTGCCAGCAGTTACGGCGGTTACAATGAGCAGTTCTTC. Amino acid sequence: CASSYGGYNEQFF.

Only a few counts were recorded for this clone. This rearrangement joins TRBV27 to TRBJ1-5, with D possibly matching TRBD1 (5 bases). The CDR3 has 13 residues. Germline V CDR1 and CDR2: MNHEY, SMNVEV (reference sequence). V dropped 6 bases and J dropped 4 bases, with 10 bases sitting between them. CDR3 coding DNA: TGTGCCAGCAGCCCTGGGGGTAATCAGCCCCAGCATTTT. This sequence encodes CASSPGGNQPQHF.

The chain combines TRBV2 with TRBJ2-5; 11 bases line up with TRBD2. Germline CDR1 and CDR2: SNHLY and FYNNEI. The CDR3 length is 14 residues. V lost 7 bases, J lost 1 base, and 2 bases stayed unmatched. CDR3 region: CASTLAGVQETQYF. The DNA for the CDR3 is TGTGCCAGCACACTAGCGGGAGTCCAAGAGACCCAGTACTTC.

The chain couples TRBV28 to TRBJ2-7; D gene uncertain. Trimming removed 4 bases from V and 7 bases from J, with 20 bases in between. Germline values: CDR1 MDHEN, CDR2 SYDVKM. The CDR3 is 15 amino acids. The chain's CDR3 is CASSSSQNHLGEQYF. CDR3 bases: TGTGCCAGCAGTTCATCACAAAACCATTTGGGGGAGCAGTACTTC.

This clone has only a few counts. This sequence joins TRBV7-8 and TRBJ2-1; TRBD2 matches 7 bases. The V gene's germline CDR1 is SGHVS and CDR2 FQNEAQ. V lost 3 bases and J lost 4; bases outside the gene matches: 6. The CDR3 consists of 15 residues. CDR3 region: CASSFGGGMYNEQFF. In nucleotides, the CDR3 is TGTGCCAGCAGCTTTGGGGGAGGGATGTACAATGAGCAGTTCTTC.

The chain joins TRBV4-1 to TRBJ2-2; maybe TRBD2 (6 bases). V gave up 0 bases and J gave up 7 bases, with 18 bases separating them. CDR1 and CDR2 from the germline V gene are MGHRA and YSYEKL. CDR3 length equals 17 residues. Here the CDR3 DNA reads TGCGCCAGCAGCCAAGATTTCGTGTGGGACTCTAGCGGGGAGCTGTTTTTT. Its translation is CASSQDFVWDSSGELFF.